This T cell receptor (beta chain) was identified during a study of technical replicates of blood from a handful of donors. Profiling relied on immunoSEQ multiplex PCR, and the TCRdb table lists in-frame clones only, not all of them. This repertoire shows under 85,000 clones, 96% found once; its top ten account for approximately 0.32%. This sequence originates from a human donor in good health. Source material: T cells isolated from PBMCs.

The CDR3 nucleotides read TGTGCCAGCATGTTGGGGAGCTCCTACGAGCAGTACTTC. The encoded protein is CASMLGSSYEQYF. V gene TRBV6-4 combines with J gene TRBJ2-7; tentatively, D is TRBD2 (5 bases). This CDR3 has 13 residues. Trimming removed 7 bases from V and 0 bases from J, with 10 bases in between. CDR1 and CDR2 (germline): MRHNA, SNTAGT.